A selection of T cell receptor beta chains follows, all from one sample in a study of blood T cell repertoires in COVID-19. Using immunoSEQ multiplex PCR, the repertoire was profiled, and TCRdb retains in-frame clones only, with some absent. The sample lists under 200,000 clones; roughly 88% were seen once. The material sequenced was PBMCs or T cells enriched from blood (not recorded which). The receptors derive from a woman aged 45-65 years who had recovered from COVID-19. The CDR3 runs from the conserved cysteine through the conserved F or W. A D gene is named only where the DNA matches it firmly. Rows give clone size only sometimes, using once, few, many, or a class for an expanded clone.

J gene,D gene,V gene,clone size,CDR3 protein,CDR3 DNA
TRBJ1-1,TRBD1,TRBV19,-,CASSLGQGAGGEAFF,TGTGCCAGTAGTTTAGGACAGGGGGCCGGGGGGGAAGCTTTCTTT
TRBJ1-5,-,TRBV28,once,CATRRGTGDSQPQHF,TGTGCCACCCGCCGGGGGACGGGGGATAGTCAGCCCCAGCATTTT
TRBJ2-3,TRBD2,TRBV19,-,CASSPHQGTSSNTQYF,TGTGCCAGTAGTCCACACCAGGGGACTAGCAGTAATACGCAGTATTTT
TRBJ2-3,TRBD2,TRBV2,-,CASSDGGAGDTQYF,TGTGCCAGCAGTGACGGGGGGGCCGGAGATACGCAGTATTTT
TRBJ2-1,TRBD1,TRBV7-6,-,CASSIGTGANEQFF,TGTGCCAGCAGCATCGGGACAGGGGCCAATGAGCAGTTCTTC
TRBJ2-7,-,TRBV28,once,CASSLSPVGAYEQYF,TGTGCCAGCAGTTTATCCCCCGTGGGCGCATACGAGCAGTACTTC
TRBJ1-6,-,TRBV3-1/TRBV3-2,-,CASSLGQGAKSPLHF,TGTGCCAGCAGCCTAGGACAAGGGGCTAAATCACCCCTCCACTTT
TRBJ1-1,-,TRBV4-3,few,CASSQLAHFRDTEAFF,TGCGCCAGCAGCCAACTAGCCCACTTTCGGGACACTGAAGCTTTCTTT
TRBJ1-5,TRBD1,TRBV27,-,CASSPGTDHSNQPQHF,TGTGCCAGCAGTCCGGGGACAGATCATAGCAATCAGCCCCAGCATTTT
TRBJ1-2,TRBD1,TRBV25-1,once,CASSEKPGQGNYGYTF,TGTGCCAGCAGTGAAAAACCGGGACAGGGGAACTATGGCTACACCTTC
TRBJ1-5,-,TRBV4-3,-,CASSRQRGSDQPQHF,TGCGCCAGCAGCCGTCAAAGGGGTTCAGATCAGCCCCAGCATTTT
TRBJ2-5,-,TRBV3-1/TRBV3-2,-,CASSDRGFGETQYF,TGTGCCAGCAGCGATCGGGGGTTTGGGGAGACCCAGTACTTC
TRBJ2-7,-,TRBV7-8,-,CASSTRGGPYEQYF,TGTGCCAGCAGCACCCGGGGAGGCCCCTACGAGCAGTACTTC
TRBJ1-1,-,TRBV7-9,few,CASSSQGRNTEAFF,TGTGCCAGCAGCTCACAGGGAAGGAACACTGAAGCTTTCTTT
TRBJ1-2,-,TRBV5-4,-,CASRTDLTGKYNHTF,TGTGCCAGCAGGACGGACCTGACCGGGAAATACAATCACACCTTC
TRBJ1-4,-,TRBV7-9,once,CASSTPGQHANEKLFF,TGTGCCAGCAGCACCCCTGGACAGCACGCTAATGAAAAACTGTTTTTT
TRBJ2-1,TRBD1,TRBV9,-,CASSDRDRGLNEQFF,TGTGCCAGCAGCGATAGGGACAGGGGGCTAAATGAGCAGTTCTTC
TRBJ2-1,-,TRBV6-5,-,CASRNLRGSYNEQFF,TGTGCCAGCAGAAACCTTCGGGGCTCCTACAATGAGCAGTTCTTC
TRBJ2-7,-,TRBV10-2,-,CASGPGFYEQYF,TGCGCCAGCGGGCCAGGTTTCTACGAGCAGTACTTC
TRBJ1-6,-,TRBV10-3,-,CAIRAGLEGRSPLHF,TGTGCCATCAGGGCGGGACTGGAGGGGCGTTCACCCCTCCACTTT
TRBJ1-3,-,TRBV2,-,CASSEGRVHTIYF,TGTGCCAGCAGTGAGGGCAGGGTTCACACCATATATTTT
TRBJ2-2,TRBD1,TRBV5-3,-,CARSLLTGTGGGSSNTGELFF,TGTGCCAGAAGCCTCCTAACCGGGACAGGGGGAGGTAGCAGTAACACCGGGGAGCTGTTTTTT